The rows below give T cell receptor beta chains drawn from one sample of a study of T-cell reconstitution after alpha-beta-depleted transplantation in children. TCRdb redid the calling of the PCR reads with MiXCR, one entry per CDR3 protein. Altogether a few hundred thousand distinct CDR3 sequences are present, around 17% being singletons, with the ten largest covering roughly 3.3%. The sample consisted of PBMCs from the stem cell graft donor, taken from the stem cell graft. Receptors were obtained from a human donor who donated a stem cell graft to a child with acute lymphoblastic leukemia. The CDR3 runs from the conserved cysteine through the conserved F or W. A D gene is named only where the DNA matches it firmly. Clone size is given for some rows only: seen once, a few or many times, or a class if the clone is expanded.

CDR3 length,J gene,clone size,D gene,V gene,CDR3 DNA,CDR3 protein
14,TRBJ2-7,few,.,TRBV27,TGTGCCAGCACCGCAAGGGGGGTTACCTACGAGCAGTACTTC,CASTARGVTYEQYF
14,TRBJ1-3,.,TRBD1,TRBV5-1,TGCGCCAGCAGCACAGGACAGGGTGGAAACACCATATATTTT,CASSTGQGGNTIYF
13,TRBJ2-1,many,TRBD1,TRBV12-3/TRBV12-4,TGTGCCAGCGGCTATACAGGGGTGGATGAGCAGTTCTTC,CASGYTGVDEQFF
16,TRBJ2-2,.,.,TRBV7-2,TGTGCCAGCAGCCCCGGGGGGCGGGAGAGCACCGGGGAGCTGTTTTTT,CASSPGGRESTGELFF
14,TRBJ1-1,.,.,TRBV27,TGTGCCAGCAGGATGGACGTGGGGAACACTGAAGCTTTCTTT,CASRMDVGNTEAFF
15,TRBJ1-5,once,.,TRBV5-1,TGCGCCAGCAGCTTGGGGGGGCCCAGCGGTCAGCCCCAGCATTTT,CASSLGGPSGQPQHF
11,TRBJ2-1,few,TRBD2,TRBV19,TGTGCCAGTAGTATAGGGCGGGAGGTGTTCTTC,CASSIGREVFF
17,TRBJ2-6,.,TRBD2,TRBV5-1,TGCGCCAGCAGCTTGATTGGCGGGAGCTCTGGGGCCAACGTCCTGACTTTC,CASSLIGGSSGANVLTF
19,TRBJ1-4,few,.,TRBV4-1,TGCGCCAGCAGCCAATGGGGGCGGGGTTTATTTGCAACTAATGAAAAACTGTTTTTT,CASSQWGRGLFATNEKLFF
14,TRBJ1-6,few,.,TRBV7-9,TGTGCCAGCAGCCCCCACGTGGGTAGTTCACCCCTCCACTTT,CASSPHVGSSPLHF
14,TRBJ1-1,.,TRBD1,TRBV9,TGTGCCAGCAGCGTCTTAGGGGGCCTCGGTGAAGCTTTCTTT,CASSVLGGLGEAFF
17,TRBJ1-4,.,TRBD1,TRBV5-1,TGCGCCAGCAGCCGCCCCCCTGGACAGGGCGATAATGAAAAACTGTTTTTT,CASSRPPGQGDNEKLFF
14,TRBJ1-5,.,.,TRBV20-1,TGCAGTGCTAGAGAGACCGGGGCGGATCAGCCCCAGCATTTT,CSARETGADQPQHF
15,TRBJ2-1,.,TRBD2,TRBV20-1,TGCAGTGCTACCCGGACTAGCATGGGGTACAATGAGCAGTTCTTC,CSATRTSMGYNEQFF
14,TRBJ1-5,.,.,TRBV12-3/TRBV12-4,TGTGCCAGCAGTTTGTTGGGGCCCCTTCAGCCCCAGCATTTT,CASSLLGPLQPQHF
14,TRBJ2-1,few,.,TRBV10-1,TGCGCCAGCAGTGAGGGACAGCTTTACAATGAGCAGTTCTTC,CASSEGQLYNEQFF
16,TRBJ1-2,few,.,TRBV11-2,TGTGCCAGCAGCTCCCTCGCGGGACCGGTACACTATGGCTACACCTTC,CASSSLAGPVHYGYTF
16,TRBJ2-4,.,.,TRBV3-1,TGTGCCAGCAGCCAAAGAGGCCTGGGAGGATTAAACATTCAGTACTTC,CASSQRGLGGLNIQYF
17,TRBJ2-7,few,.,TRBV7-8,TGTGCCAGCAGTTCCTCCGTTGGCGGACCTTACTCCTACGAGCAGTACTTC,CASSSSVGGPYSYEQYF
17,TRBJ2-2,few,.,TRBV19,TGTGCCAGTATTGACAGGGGGGCCAGCGGGAGGACCGGGGAGCTGTTTTTT,CASIDRGASGRTGELFF
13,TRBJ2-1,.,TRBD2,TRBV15,TGTGCCACCAGCAGAGCGCGGGAGGATGAGCAGTTCTTC,CATSRAREDEQFF
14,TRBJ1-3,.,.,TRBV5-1,TGCGCCAGCAGCTTGGGGCCCACTGGAAACACCATATATTTT,CASSLGPTGNTIYF
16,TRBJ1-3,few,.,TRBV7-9,TGTGCCAGCAGCCTCGCAACAGGTCTCTCTGGAAACACCATATATTTT,CASSLATGLSGNTIYF
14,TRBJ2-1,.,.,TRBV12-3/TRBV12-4,TGTGCCAGCTTTGCGGTGGGCGCTCCTAATGAGCAGTTCTTC,CASFAVGAPNEQFF
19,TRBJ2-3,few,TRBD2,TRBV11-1,TGTGCCAGCAGCTTAGCGACGTGGGAGGGCCCTCTTAGCACAGATACGCAGTATTTT,CASSLATWEGPLSTDTQYF
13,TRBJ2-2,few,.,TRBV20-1,TGCAGTGCTAGAGACAGTTGGACCGGGGAGCTGTTTTTT,CSARDSWTGELFF
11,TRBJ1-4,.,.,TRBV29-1,TGCAGCGTGGGGGCTTCTGGAAAACTGTTTTTT,CSVGASGKLFF
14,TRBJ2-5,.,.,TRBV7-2,TGTGCCAGCAGCTTTGCCGGACAGTTAGAGACCCAGTACTTC,CASSFAGQLETQYF
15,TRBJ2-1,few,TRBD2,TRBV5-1,TGCGCCAGCAGCCTACTAGCGGGAGACAACAATGAGCAGTTCTTC,CASSLLAGDNNEQFF
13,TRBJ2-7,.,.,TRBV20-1,TGCAGTGCTGGAGATCCCCTGAGGGGCGAGCAGTACTTC,CSAGDPLRGEQYF
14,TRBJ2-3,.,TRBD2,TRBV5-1,TGCGCCAGCGGGATGACTAGCGGCACAGATACGCAGTATTTT,CASGMTSGTDTQYF
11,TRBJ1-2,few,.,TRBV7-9,TGTGCCACTTCATTGGGATCGGGCTACACCTTC,CATSLGSGYTF
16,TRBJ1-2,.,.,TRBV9,TGTGCCAGCAGCGTAGGTGGACCGACTTTTAACTATGGCTACACCTTC,CASSVGGPTFNYGYTF
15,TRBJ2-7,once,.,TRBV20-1,TGCAGTGCTAGAGTTCAGGGAGTCGCTCCCTACGAGCAGTACTTC,CSARVQGVAPYEQYF
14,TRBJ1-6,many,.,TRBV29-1,TGCAGCGTTGCACCGGCAGGGATAAATTCACCCCTCCACTTT,CSVAPAGINSPLHF
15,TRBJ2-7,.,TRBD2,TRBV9,TGTGCCAGCAGCGTAGCGGCTAGCGGGGGCTACGAGCAGTACTTC,CASSVAASGGYEQYF
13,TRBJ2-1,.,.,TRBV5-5,TGTGCCAGCAGTTCGGGACTGACTATCGTGCAGTTCTTC,CASSSGLTIVQFF
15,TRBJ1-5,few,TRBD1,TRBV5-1,TGCGCCAGCAGCCCAGGACAGGGGGCTAGGGAGCCCCAGCATTTT,CASSPGQGAREPQHF
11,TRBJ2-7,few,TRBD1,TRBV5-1,TGCGCCAGCAGCTCCGGACAGGGGAAGTACTTC,CASSSGQGKYF
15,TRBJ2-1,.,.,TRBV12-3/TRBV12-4,TGTGCCAGCAGTTCCGCCGCGGGGTCCTACAATGAGCAGTTCTTC,CASSSAAGSYNEQFF
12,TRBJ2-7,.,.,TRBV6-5,TGTGCCAGCAGTTACTCGAACTACGAGCAGTACTTC,CASSYSNYEQYF
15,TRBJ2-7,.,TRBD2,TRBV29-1,TGCAGCGTGGGACTAGCGGCTACTTTATCATACGAGCAGTACTTC,CSVGLAATLSYEQYF
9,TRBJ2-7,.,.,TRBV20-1,TGCAGTGAGGCCCACGAGCAGTACTTC,CSEAHEQYF
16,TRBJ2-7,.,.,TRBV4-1,TGCGCCAGCAGCCAAGACGGCGTCACCCTCTCCTACGAGCAGTACTTC,CASSQDGVTLSYEQYF
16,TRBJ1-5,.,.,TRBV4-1,TGCGCCAGCAGCCAAGGGAGCAGGCGGGACCGGGGGACCCAGCATTTT,CASSQGSRRDRGTQHF
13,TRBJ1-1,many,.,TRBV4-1,TGCGCCAGCAGCCAAGAGCGGGGGACTGAAGCTTTCTTT,CASSQERGTEAFF
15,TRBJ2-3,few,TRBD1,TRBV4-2,TGTGCCAGCAGCCTGACCGGGACAGGGGGAGATACGCAGTATTTT,CASSLTGTGGDTQYF